Shown below are 8 T cell receptor beta chains from a single sample sequenced in a study of patients and donors after allogeneic stem cell transplantation. One entry per CDR3 protein, called by TCRdb with MiXCR from the RT-PCR reads. This table has 80,000 to 90,000 distinct CDR3 sequences, roughly 43% appearing once. The sample consisted of blood, either unsorted or a sorted T cell fraction (not recorded which). These receptors came from a human donor who was either an allogeneic HSCT recipient or a stem cell or donor lymphocyte infusion donor (not recorded which). It is not recorded whose cells these are; they may come from a transplant donor.

V is TRBV6-5 and J is TRBJ1-1; D possibly corresponds to TRBD1 (6 bases). CDR3 length equals 14 residues. V lost 2 bases and J 6 bases, leaving 13 bases between the germline ends. Looked up from germline, CDR1 is MNHEY and CDR2 is SVGAGI. The CDR3 bases are TGTGCCAGCAGTTACGATAGCAGGGGCGCTGAAGCTTTCTTT. It specifies CASSYDSRGAEAFF.

The rearrangement joins TRBV7-3 to TRBJ2-3; 8 nucleotides align to TRBD1. The CDR3 covers 17 residues. With 3 bases clipped from V and 4 bases from J, the junction kept 12 bases outside the gene matches. Germline CDR1 is SGHTA and CDR2 is FQGTGA. The CDR3 spells CASSLTPQGARADTQYF. The DNA for the CDR3 is TGTGCCAGCAGCTTGACCCCTCAGGGGGCGCGGGCAGATACGCAGTATTTT. The full variable domain, in which reference TRBV7-3 and TRBJ2-3 provide the parts outside the CDR3, is GAGVSQTPSNKVTEKGKYVELRCDPISGHTALYWYRQSLGQGPEFLIYFQGTGAADDSGLPNDRFFAVRPEGSVSTLKIQRTERGDSAVYLCASSLTPQGARADTQYFGPGTRLTVL.

This clonotype has just a few counts. This chain joins TRBV6-2 or TRBV6-3 and TRBJ1-6; 10 bases agree with TRBD1. The CDR3 consists of 14 residues. Germline CDR1 MNHEY, CDR2 SVGEGT. The V segment lost 6 bases and the J segment 10 bases; nucleotides outside the gene matches: 6. The CDR3: CASRLGTGDSPLHF. The CDR3 DNA follows: TGTGCCAGCAGACTCGGGACAGGGGACTCACCCCTCCACTTT.

The chain employs TRBV12-3 or TRBV12-4 and TRBJ1-1; D unresolved. This CDR3 has 13 residues. The V end lost 3 bases, the J end lost 5 bases, and 10 bases lay between the germline ends. The DNA for the CDR3 is TGTGCCAGCAGTTTGGACTTCCAGACTGAAGCTTTCTTT. This encodes CASSLDFQTEAFF.

J is TRBJ2-5 and V is TRBV6-2 or TRBV6-3; D is possibly TRBD1 (6 bases). Germline loops: CDR1 MNHEY, CDR2 SVGEGT. CDR3 size: 15 residues. Trimming shortened V by 0 bases and J by 3 bases, and 11 bases separated the two germline ends. CDR3 sequence: CASSYSIYREETQYF. CDR3 bases: TGTGCCAGCAGTTACTCGATCTACAGGGAAGAGACCCAGTACTTC.

The chain carries TRBV12-3 or TRBV12-4 and TRBJ1-2; the D is unclear. Trimming left V 6 bases short and J 4 bases short, with 21 bases between. The CDR3 runs to 16 residues. The CDR3 here is CASSHRGLLRIYGYTF. CDR3 nucleotides: TGTGCCAGCAGCCATCGAGGGCTCCTACGGATCTATGGCTACACCTTC.

The CDR3 loop reads CASSSLIPETQYF. Written as DNA, the CDR3 is TGTGCCAGCAGTTCATTGATACCAGAGACCCAGTACTTC. The chain is built from TRBV12-3 or TRBV12-4 and TRBJ2-5, with D unresolved. Trimming took 4 bases from V and 4 from J, leaving 10 bases between them. This CDR3 is built from 13 residues.

The table lists this clonotype with a few counts. The CDR3 coding sequence is TGCAGTGCTAGTGGGGACTCTGGAAACACCATATATTTT. This translates into CSASGDSGNTIYF. V and J are TRBV20-1 and TRBJ1-3; unclear D gene. CDR1 is DFQATT, CDR2 SNEGSKA, per germline (reference sequence). The germline V and J ends were trimmed by 3 bases and 0 bases, with 6 bases remaining between them. The CDR3 contains 13 residues.